This T cell receptor beta chain derives from a study of T cells after yellow fever vaccination. General study points: The secondary response peaked faster, at day 5 versus 15, but was weaker.

As to this clonotype: Its target is not known.

From germline, CDR1 is MNHNS and CDR2 SASEGT. V shed 8 bases, J shed 5 bases, and the junction held 10 bases outside the gene matches. This CDR3 comprises 15 residues. Via MiXCR, TCRdb re-called the 5' RACE reads, giving one row per CDR3 protein. The sample has fewer than 650,000 distinct CDR3 sequences; 21% are singletons. The sequence came from a man aged 18 to 29 who received the YFV17D yellow fever vaccine. The specimen comprised PBMCs, sampled 21 days after the first yellow fever vaccination. The chain couples TRBV6-1 to TRBJ1-4; TRBD1 matches 8 bases. CDR3 sequence (DNA): TGTGCCAGCGGGCGCGACAGGGGTTCAAATGAAAAACTGTTTTTT. Translation gives CASGRDRGSNEKLFF.